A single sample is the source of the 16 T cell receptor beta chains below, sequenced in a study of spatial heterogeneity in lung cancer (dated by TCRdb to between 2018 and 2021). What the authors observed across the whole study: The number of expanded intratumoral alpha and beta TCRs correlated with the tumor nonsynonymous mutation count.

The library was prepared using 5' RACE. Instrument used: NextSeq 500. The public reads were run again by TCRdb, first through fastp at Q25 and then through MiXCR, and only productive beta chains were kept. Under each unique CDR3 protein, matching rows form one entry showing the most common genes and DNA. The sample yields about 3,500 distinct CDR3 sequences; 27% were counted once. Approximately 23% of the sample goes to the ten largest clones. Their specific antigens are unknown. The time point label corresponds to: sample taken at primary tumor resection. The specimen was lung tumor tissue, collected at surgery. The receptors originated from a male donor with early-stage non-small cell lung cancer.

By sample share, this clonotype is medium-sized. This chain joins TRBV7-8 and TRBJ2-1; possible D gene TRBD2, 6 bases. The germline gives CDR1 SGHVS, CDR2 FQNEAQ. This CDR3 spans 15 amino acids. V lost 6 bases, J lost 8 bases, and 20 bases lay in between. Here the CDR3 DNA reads TGTGCCAGCAGGGTTCGGGCGGGATCCTGGGATGAGCAGTTCTTC. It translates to CASRVRAGSWDEQFF.

As DNA, the CDR3 is TGCAGCGTTGGGGACGGGCAAGAGACCCAGTACTTC. Translated, it gives CSVGDGQETQYF. This chain joins TRBV29-1 and TRBJ2-5; either TRBD1 or TRBD2 may fit D (5 bases each). CDR1 SQVTM and CDR2 ANQGSEA come from the germline V gene. Trimming left V 4 bases short and J 2 bases short, with 8 bases between. The CDR3 consists of 12 residues.

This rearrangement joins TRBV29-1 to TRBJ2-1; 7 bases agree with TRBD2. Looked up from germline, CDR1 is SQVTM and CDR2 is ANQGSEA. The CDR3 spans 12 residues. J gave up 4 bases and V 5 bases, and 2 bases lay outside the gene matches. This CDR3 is CSVREGYNEQFF. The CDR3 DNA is TGCAGCGTTAGGGAGGGATACAATGAGCAGTTCTTC.

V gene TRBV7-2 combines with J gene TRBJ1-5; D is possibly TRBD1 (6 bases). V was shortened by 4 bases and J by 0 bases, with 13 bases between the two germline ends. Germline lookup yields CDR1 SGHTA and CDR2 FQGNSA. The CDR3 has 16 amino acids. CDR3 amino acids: CASSSGQYYSNQPQHF. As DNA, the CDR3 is TGTGCCAGCAGCTCCGGACAGTACTATAGCAATCAGCCCCAGCATTTT.

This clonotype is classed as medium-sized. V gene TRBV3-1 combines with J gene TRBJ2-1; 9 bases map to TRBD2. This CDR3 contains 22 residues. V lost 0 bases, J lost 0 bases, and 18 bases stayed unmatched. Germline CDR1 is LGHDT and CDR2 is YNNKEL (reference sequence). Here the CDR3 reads CASSQDFGASGIPDRSYNEQFF. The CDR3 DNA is TGTGCCAGCAGCCAAGATTTTGGCGCTAGCGGGATCCCGGATCGCTCCTACAATGAGCAGTTCTTC.

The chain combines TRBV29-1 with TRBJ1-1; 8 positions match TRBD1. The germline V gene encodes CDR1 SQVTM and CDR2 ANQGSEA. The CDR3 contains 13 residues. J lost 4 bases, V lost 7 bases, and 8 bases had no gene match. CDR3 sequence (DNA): TGCAGCGCCCACTCAGGGGGCGGCACTGAAGCTTTCTTT. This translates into CSAHSGGGTEAFF.

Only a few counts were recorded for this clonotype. Here the CDR3 reads CASSQDLTLNYGYTF. The CDR3 bases are TGCGCCAGCAGCCAAGATCTAACACTTAACTATGGCTACACCTTC. The J gene is TRBJ1-2, the V gene TRBV4-3; no reliable D call. The CDR3 runs 15 residues. Germline lookup yields CDR1 LGHNA and CDR2 YSLEER. Trimming cost V 0 bases and J 1 base, with 9 bases left between them.

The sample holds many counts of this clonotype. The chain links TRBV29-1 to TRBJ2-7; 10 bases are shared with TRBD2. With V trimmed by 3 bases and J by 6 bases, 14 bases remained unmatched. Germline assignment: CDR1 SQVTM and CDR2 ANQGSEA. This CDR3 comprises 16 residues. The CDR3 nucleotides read TGCAGCGTTGACTCTCTCGGATTAGCGGGAGGCGGCGAGCAGTACTTC. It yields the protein CSVDSLGLAGGGEQYF.

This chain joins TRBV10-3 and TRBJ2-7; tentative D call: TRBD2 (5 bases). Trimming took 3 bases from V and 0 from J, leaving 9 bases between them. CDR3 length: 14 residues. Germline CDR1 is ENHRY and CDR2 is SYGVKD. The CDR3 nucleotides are TGTGCCATCAGTGAAGCAACTAGCTCCTACGAGCAGTACTTC. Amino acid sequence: CAISEATSSYEQYF.

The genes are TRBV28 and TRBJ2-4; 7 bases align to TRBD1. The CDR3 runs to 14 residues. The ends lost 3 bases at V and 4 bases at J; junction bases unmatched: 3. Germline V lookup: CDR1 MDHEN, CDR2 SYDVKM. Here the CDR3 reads CASSFSGQKNIQYF. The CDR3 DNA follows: TGTGCCAGCAGTTTCTCGGGACAGAAAAACATTCAGTACTTC.

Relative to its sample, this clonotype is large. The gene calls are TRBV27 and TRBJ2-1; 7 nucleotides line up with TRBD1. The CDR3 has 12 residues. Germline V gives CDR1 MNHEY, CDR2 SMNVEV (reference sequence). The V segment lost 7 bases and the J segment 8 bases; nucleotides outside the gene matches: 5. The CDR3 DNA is TGTGCCAGCAAGGACAGGTCCCATGAGCAGTTCTTC. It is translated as CASKDRSHEQFF.

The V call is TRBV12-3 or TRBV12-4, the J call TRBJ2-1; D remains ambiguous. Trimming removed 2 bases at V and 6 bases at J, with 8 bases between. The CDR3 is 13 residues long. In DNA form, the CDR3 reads TGTGCCAGCAGTTTATCTCGGGTCAATGAGCAGTTCTTC. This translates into CASSLSRVNEQFF.

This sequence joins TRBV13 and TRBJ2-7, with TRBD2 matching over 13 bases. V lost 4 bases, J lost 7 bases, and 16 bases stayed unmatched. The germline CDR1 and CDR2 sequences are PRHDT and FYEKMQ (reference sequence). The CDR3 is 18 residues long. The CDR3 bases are TGTGCCAGCAGCTCGACCCCAGGGACTAGCGGGGAGGCAGAGGAGCAGTACTTC. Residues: CASSSTPGTSGEAEEQYF.

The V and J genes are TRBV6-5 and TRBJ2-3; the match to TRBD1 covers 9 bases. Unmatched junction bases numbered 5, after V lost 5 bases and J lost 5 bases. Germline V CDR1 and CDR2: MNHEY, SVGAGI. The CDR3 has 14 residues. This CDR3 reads CASSRDRAGDTQYF. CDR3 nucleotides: TGTGCCAGCAGTCGGGACAGGGCGGGAGATACGCAGTATTTT.

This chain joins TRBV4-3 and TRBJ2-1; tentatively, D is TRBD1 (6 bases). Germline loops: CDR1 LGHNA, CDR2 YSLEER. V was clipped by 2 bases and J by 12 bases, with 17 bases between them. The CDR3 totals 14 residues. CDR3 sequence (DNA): TGCGCCAGCAGCCAACCTGACAGGTCCCCCTGGCAGTTCTTC. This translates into CASSQPDRSPWQFF.

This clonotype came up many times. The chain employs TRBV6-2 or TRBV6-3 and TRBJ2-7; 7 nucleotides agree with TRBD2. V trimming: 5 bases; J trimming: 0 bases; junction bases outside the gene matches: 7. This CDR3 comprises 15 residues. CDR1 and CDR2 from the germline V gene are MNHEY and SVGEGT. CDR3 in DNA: TGTGCCAGCAGTATTCTAGCGGATAGCTCCTACGAGCAGTACTTC. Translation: CASSILADSSYEQYF.